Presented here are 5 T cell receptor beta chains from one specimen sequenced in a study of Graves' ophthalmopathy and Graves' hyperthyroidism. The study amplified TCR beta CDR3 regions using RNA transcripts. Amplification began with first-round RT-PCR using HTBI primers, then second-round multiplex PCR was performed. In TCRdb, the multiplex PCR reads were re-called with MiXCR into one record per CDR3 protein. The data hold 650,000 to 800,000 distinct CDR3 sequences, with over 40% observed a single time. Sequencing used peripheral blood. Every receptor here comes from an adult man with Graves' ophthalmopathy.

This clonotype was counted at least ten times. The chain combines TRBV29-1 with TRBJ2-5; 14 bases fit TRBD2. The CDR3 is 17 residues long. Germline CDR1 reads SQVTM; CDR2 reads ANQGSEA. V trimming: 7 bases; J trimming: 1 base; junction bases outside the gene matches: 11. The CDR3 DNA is TGCAGCGCACTCCGGACTAGCGGGAGGCCCTCCCAAGAGACCCAGTACTTC. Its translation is CSALRTSGRPSQETQYF.

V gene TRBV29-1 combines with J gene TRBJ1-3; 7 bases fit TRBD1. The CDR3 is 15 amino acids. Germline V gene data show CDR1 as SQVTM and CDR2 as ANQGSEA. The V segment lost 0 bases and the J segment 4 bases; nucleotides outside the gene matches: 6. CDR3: CSVEEIPGQGNTIYF. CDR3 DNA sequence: TGCAGCGTTGAAGAAATACCGGGACAGGGAAACACCATATATTTT.

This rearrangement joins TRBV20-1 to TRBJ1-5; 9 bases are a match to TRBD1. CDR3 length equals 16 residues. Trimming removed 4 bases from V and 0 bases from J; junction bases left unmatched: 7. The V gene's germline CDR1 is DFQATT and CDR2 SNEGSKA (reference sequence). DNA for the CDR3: TGCAGTGCTACTCCCGGGACAGGGAATAGCAATCAGCCCCAGCATTTT. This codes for CSATPGTGNSNQPQHF.

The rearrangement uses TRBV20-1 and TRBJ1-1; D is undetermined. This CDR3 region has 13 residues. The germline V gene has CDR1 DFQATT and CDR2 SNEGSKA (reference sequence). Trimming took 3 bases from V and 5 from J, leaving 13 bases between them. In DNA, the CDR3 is TGCAGTGCTAGTGATCTAGAAGGGACTGAAGCTTTCTTT. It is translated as CSASDLEGTEAFF.

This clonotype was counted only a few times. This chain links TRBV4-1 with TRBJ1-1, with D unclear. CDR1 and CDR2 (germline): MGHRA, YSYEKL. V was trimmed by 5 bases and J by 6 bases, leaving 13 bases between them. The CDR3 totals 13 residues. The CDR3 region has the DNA TGCGCCAGCAGCAAGAAGGATGGCGCTGAAGCTTTCTTT. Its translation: CASSKKDGAEAFF.